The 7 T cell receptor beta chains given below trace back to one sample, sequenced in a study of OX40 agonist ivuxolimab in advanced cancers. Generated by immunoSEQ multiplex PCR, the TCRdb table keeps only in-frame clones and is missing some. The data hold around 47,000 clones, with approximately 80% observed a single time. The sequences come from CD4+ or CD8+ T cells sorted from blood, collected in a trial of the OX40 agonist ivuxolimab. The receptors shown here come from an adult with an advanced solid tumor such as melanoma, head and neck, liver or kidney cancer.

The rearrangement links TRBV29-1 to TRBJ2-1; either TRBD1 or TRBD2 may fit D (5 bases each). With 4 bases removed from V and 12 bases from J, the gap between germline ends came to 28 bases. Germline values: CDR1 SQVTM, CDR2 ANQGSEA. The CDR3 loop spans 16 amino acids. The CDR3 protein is CSVAVLGGRELSGQFF. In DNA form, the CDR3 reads TGCAGCGTTGCCGTTCTTGGGGGAAGGGAGCTAAGTGGGCAGTTCTTC.

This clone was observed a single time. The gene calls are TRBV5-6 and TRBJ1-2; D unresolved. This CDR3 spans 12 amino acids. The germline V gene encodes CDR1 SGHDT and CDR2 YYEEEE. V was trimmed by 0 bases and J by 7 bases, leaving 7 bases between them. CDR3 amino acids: CASSLVGAGYTF. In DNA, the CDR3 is TGTGCCAGCAGCTTGGTGGGAGCTGGCTACACCTTC.

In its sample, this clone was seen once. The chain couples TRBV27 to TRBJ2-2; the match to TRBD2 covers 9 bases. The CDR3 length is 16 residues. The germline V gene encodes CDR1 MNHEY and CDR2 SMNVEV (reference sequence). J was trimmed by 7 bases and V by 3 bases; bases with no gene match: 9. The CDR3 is CASSFDAASGVGELFF. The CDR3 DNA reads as TGTGCCAGCAGTTTTGATGCGGCTAGCGGGGTCGGGGAGCTGTTTTTT.

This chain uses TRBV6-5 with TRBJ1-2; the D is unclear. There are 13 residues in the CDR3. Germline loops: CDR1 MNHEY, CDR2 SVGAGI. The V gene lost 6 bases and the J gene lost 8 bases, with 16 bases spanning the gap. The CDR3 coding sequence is TGTGCCAGCAGCCCCGGGCACCCGCCGGGCTACACCTTC. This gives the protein CASSPGHPPGYTF.

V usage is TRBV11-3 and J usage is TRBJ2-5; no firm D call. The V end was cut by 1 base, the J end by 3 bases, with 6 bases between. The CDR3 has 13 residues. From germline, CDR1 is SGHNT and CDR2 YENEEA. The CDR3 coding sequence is TGTGCCAGCAGCTTAGGGGGAAAAGAGACCCAGTACTTC. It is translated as CASSLGGKETQYF.

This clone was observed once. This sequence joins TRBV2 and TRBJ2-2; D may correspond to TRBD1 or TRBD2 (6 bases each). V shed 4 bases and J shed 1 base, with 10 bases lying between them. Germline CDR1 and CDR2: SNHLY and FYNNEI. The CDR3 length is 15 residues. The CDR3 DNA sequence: TGTGCCAGCAGTGTGGGGGGCAGGAACACCGGGGAGCTGTTTTTT. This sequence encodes CASSVGGRNTGELFF.

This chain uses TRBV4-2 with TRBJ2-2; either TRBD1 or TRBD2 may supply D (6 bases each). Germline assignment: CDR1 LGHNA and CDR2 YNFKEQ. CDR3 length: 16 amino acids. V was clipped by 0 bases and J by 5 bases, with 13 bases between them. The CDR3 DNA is TGTGCCAGCAGCCAAGAAGGGGGGACTTGGACCGGGGAGCTGTTTTTT. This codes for CASSQEGGTWTGELFF.